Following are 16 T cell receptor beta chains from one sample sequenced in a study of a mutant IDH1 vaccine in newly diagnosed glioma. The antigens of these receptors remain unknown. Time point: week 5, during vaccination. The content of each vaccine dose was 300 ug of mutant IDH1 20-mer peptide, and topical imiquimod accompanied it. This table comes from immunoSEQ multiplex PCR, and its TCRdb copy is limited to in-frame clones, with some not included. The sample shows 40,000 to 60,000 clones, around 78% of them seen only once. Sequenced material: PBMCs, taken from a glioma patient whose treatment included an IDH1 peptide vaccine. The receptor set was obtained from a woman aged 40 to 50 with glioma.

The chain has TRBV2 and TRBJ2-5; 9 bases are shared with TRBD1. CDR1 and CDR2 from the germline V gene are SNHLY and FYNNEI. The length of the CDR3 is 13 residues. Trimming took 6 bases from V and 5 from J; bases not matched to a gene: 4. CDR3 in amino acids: CASRFGQGETQYF. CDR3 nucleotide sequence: TGTGCCAGCAGATTCGGACAGGGGGAGACCCAGTACTTC.

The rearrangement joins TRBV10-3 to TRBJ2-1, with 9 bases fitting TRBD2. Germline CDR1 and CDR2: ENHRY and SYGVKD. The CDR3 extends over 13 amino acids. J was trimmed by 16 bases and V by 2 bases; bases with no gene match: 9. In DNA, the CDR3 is TGTGCCATCAGTGAGGGCGCGGGGGGGCGGTTTTTCTTC. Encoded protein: CAISEGAGGRFFF.

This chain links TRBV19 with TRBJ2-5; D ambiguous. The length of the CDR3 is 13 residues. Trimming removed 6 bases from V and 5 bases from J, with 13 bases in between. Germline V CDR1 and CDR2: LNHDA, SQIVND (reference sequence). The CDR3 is CASRELGVETQYF. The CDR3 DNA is TGTGCCAGTAGGGAACTGGGCGTGGAGACCCAGTACTTC.

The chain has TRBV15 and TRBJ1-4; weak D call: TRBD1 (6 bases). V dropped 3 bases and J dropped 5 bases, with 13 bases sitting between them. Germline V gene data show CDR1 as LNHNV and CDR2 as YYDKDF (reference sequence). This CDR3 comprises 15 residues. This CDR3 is CATSSEGVRNEKLFF. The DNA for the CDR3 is TGTGCCACCAGCAGCGAGGGGGTTCGGAATGAAAAACTGTTTTTT.

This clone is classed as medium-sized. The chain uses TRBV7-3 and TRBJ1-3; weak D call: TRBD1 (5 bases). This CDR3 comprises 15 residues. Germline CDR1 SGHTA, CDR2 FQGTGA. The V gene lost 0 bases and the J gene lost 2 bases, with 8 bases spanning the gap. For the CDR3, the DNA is TGTGCCAGCAGCTTAACGGGGGGACCTGGAAACACCATATATTTT. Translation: CASSLTGGPGNTIYF.

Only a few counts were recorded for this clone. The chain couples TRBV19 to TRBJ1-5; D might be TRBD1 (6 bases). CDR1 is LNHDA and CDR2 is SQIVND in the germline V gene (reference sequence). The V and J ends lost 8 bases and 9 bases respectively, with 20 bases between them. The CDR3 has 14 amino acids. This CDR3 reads CASVQGGPGPPQHF. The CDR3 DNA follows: TGTGCCAGTGTACAGGGAGGGCCGGGTCCGCCCCAGCATTTT. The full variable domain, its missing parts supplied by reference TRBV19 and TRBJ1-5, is DGGITQSPKYLFRKEGQNVTLSCEQNLNHDAMYWYRQDPGQGLRLIYYSQIVNDFQKGDIAEGYSVSREKKESFPLTVTSAQKNPTAFYLCASVQGGPGPPQHFGDGTRLSIL.

This chain's CDR3 is CASARFGYTF. DNA for the CDR3: TGTGCCAGCGCCCGGTTTGGCTACACCTTC. The rearrangement joins TRBV2 to TRBJ1-2; the D is unclear. Per germline, CDR1 SNHLY and CDR2 FYNNEI. This CDR3 has 10 residues. V was trimmed by 8 bases and J by 7 bases, leaving 8 bases between them. The complete variable domain, with remaining parts taken from reference TRBV2 and TRBJ1-2, reads EPEVTQTPSHQVTQMGQEVILRCVPISNHLYFYWYRQILGQKVEFLVSFYNNEISEKSEIFDDQFSVERPDGSNFTLKIRSTKLEDSAMYFCASARFGYTFGSGTRLTVV.

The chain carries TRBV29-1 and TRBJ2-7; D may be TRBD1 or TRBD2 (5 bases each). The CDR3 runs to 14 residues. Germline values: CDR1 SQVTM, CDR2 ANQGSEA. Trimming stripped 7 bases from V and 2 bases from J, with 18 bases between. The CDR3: CSARDGTGTYEQYF. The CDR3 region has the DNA TGCAGCGCGAGAGACGGGACCGGGACCTACGAGCAGTACTTC.

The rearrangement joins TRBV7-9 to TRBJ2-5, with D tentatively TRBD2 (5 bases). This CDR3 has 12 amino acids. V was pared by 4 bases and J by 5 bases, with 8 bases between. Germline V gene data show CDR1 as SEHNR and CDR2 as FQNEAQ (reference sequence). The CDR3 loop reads CASSSSRETQYF. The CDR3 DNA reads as TGTGCCAGCAGCTCTAGCCGGGAGACCCAGTACTTC.

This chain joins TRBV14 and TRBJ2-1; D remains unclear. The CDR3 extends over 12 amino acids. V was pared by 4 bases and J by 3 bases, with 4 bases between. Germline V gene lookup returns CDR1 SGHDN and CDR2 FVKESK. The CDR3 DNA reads TGTGCCAGCAGCCCACACTACAATGAGCAGTTCTTC. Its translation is CASSPHYNEQFF.

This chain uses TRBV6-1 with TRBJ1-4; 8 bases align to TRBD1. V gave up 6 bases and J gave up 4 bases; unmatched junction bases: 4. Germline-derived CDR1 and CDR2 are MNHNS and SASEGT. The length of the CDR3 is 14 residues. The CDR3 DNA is TGTGCCAGCAGATTTACAGGGGGTAATGAAAAACTGTTTTTT. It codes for CASRFTGGNEKLFF.

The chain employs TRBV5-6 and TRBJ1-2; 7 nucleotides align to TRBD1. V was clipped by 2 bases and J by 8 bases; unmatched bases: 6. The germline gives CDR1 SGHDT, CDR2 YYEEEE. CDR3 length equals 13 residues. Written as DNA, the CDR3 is TGTGCCAGCAGCTTCGACAGGGAAGGAGGCTACACCTTC. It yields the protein CASSFDREGGYTF.

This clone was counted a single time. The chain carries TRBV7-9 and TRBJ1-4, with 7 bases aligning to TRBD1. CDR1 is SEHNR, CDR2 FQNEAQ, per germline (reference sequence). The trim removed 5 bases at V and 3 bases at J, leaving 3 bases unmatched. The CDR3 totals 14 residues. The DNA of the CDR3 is TGTGCCAGCAGCACAGGGACAGCTAATGAAAAACTGTTTTTT. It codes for CASSTGTANEKLFF.

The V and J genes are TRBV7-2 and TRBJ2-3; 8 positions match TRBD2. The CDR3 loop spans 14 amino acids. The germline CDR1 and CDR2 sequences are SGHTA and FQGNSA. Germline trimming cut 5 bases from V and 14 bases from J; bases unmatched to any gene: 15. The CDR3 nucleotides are TGTGCCAGCAGCCGGGGCGGCGGGGGGAGGTCGGCGTATTTT. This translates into CASSRGGGGRSAYF.

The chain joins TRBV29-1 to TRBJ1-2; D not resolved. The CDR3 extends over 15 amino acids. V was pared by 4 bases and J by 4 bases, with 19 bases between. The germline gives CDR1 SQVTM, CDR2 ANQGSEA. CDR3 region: CSVVSALGGLYGYTF. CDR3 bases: TGCAGCGTTGTAAGTGCCCTCGGTGGCCTCTATGGCTACACCTTC.

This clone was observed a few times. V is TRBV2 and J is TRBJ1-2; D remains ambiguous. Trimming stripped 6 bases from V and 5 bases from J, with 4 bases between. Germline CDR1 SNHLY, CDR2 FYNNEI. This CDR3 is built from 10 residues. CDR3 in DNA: TGTGCCAGCAGGGGATATGGCTACACCTTC. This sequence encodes CASRGYGYTF.